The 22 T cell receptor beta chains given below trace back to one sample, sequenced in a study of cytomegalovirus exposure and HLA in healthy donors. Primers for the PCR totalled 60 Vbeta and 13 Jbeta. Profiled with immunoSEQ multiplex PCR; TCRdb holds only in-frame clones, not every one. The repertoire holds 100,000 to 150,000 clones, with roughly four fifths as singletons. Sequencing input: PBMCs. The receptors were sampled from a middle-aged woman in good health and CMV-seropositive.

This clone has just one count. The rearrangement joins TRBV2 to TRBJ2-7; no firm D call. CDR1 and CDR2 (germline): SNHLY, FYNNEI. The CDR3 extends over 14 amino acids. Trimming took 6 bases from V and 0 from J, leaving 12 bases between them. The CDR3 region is CASSATLVSYEQYF. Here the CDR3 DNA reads TGTGCCAGCAGCGCTACGTTAGTCTCCTACGAGCAGTACTTC.

Here the CDR3 reads CASSYRGRAGELFF. The CDR3 bases are TGTGCCAGCAGTTACAGGGGGAGGGCCGGGGAGCTGTTTTTT. This chain joins TRBV6-5 and TRBJ2-2; D might be TRBD2 (7 bases). CDR3 length: 14 residues. Germline lookup yields CDR1 MNHEY and CDR2 SVGAGI. The V end was cut by 2 bases, the J end by 6 bases, with 10 bases between.

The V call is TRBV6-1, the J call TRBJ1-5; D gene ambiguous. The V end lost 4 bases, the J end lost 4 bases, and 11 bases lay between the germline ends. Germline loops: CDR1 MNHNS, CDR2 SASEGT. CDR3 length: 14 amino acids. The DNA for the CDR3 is TGTGCCAGCAGTGCAGCCTCCCGTAATCAGCCCCAGCATTTT. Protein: CASSAASRNQPQHF.

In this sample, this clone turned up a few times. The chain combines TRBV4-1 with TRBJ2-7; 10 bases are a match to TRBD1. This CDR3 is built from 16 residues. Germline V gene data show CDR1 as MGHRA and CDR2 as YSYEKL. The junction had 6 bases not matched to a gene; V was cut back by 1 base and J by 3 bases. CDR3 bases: TGCGCCAGCAGCCAAGCTTCCGGGGACAGGGGCTACGAGCAGTACTTC. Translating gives CASSQASGDRGYEQYF.

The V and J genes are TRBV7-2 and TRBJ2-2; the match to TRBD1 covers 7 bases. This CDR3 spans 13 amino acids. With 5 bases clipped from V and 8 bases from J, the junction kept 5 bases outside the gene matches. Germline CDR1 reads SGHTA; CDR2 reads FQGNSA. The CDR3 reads CASSPPGQGELFF. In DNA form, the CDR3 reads TGTGCCAGCAGCCCTCCGGGACAGGGGGAGCTGTTTTTT.

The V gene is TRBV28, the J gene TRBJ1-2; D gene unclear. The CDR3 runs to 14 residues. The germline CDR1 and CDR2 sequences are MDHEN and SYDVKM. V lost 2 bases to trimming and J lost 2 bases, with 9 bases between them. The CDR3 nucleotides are TGTGCCAGCAGTTTACGGCAGACAAACTATGGCTACACCTTC. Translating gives CASSLRQTNYGYTF.

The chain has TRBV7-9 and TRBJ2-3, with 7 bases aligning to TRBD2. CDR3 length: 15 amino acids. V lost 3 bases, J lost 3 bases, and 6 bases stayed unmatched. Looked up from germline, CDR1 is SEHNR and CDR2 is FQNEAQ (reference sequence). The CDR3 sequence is CASSFPSGNTDTQYF. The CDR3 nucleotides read TGTGCCAGCAGCTTCCCAAGCGGGAATACAGATACGCAGTATTTT.

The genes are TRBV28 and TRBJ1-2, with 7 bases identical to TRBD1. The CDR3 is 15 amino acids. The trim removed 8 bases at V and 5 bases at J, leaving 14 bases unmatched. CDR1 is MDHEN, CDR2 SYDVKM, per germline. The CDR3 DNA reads TGTGCCAGCTCCTGGTCGGGACAGACTTCTTATGGCTACACCTTC. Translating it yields CASSWSGQTSYGYTF.

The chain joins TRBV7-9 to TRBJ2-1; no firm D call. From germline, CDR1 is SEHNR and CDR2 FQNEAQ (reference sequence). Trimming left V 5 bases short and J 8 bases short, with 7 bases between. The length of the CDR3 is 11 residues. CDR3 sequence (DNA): TGTGCCAGCAGCCCGGCGGATGAGCAGTTCTTC. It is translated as CASSPADEQFF.

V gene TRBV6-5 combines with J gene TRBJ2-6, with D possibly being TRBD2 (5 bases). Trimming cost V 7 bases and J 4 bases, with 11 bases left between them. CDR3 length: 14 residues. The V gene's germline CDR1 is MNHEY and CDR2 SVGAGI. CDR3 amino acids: CASTTDYGANVLTF. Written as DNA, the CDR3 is TGTGCCAGCACAACAGACTACGGGGCCAACGTCCTGACTTTC.

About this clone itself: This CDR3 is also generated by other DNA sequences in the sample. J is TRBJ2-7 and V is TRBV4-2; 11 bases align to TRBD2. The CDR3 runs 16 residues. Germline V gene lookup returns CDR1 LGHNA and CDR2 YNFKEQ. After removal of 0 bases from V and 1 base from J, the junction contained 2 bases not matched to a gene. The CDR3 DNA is TGTGCCAGCAGCCAAGATTGGACTAGCGGGTCCTACGAGCAGTACTTC. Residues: CASSQDWTSGSYEQYF.

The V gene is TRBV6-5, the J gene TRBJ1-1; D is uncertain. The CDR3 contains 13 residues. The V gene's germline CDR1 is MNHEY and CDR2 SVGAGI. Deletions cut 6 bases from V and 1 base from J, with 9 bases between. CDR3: CASRSSGNTEAFF. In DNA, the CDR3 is TGTGCCAGCAGATCCAGCGGGAACACTGAAGCTTTCTTT.

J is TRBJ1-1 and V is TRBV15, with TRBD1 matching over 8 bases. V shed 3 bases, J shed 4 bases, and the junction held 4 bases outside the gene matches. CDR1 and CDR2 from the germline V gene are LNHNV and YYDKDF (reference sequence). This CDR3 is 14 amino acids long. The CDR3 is CATSRQGAGTEAFF. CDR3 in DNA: TGTGCCACCAGCAGGCAGGGGGCAGGCACTGAAGCTTTCTTT.

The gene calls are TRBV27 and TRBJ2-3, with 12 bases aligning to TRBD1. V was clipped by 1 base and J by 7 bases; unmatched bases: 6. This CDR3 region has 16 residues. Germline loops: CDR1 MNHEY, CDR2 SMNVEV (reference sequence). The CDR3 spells CASSLFVGQGANTQYF. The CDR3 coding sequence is TGTGCCAGCAGTTTATTCGTGGGACAGGGGGCTAATACGCAGTATTTT.

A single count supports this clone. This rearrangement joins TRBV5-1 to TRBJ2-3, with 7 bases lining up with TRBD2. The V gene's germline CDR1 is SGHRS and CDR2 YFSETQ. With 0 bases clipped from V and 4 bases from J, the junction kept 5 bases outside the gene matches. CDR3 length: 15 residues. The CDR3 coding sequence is TGCGCCAGCAGCTTGGACGGCGGGAGCGCAGATACGCAGTATTTT. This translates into CASSLDGGSADTQYF.

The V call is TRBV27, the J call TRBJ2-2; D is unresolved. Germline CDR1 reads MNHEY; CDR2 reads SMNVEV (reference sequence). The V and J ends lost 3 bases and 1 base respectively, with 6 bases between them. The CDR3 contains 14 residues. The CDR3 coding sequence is TGTGCCAGCAGTTTTTTCGGGAACACCGGGGAGCTGTTTTTT. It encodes CASSFFGNTGELFF.

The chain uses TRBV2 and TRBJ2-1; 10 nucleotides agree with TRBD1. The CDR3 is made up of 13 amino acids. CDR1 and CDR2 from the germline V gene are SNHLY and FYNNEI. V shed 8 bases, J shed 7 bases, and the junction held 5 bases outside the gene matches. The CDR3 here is CASAGTGENEQFF. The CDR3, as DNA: TGTGCCAGCGCCGGGACAGGGGAGAATGAGCAGTTCTTC. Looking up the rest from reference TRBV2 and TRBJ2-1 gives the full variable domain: EPEVTQTPSHQVTQMGQEVILRCVPISNHLYFYWYRQILGQKVEFLVSFYNNEISEKSEIFDDQFSVERPDGSNFTLKIRSTKLEDSAMYFCASAGTGENEQFFGPGTRLTVL.

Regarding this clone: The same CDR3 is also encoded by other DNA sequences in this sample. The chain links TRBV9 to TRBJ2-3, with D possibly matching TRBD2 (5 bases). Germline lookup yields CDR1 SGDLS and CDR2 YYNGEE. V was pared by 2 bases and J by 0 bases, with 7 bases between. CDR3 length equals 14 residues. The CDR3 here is CASSVGGSTDTQYF. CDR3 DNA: TGTGCCAGCAGCGTTGGCGGGAGCACAGATACGCAGTATTTT.

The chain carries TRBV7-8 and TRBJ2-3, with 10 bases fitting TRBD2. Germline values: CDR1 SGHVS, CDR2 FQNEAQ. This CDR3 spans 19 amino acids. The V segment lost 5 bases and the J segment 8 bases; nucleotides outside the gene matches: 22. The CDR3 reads CASSARLAWLAGAEGTQYF. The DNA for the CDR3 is TGTGCCAGCAGCGCGAGACTAGCGTGGCTAGCGGGAGCGGAGGGTACGCAGTATTTT.

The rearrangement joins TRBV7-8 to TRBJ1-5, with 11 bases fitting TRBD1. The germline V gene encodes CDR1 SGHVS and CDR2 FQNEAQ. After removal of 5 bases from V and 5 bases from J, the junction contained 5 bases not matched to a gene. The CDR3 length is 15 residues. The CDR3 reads CASSQRGQGDQPQHF. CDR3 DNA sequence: TGTGCCAGCAGCCAGAGGGGACAGGGGGATCAGCCCCAGCATTTT.

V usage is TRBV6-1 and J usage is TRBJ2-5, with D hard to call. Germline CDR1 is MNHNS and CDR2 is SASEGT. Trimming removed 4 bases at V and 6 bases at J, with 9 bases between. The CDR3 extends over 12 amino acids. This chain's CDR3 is CASSATWKTQYF. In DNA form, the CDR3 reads TGTGCCAGCAGTGCGACATGGAAGACCCAGTACTTC.

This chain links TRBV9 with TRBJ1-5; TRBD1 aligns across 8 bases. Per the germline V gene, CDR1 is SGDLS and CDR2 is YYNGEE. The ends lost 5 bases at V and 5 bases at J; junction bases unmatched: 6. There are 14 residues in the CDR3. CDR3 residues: CASSHSGGDQPQHF. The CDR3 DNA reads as TGTGCCAGCAGTCACTCAGGGGGCGATCAGCCCCAGCATTTT.